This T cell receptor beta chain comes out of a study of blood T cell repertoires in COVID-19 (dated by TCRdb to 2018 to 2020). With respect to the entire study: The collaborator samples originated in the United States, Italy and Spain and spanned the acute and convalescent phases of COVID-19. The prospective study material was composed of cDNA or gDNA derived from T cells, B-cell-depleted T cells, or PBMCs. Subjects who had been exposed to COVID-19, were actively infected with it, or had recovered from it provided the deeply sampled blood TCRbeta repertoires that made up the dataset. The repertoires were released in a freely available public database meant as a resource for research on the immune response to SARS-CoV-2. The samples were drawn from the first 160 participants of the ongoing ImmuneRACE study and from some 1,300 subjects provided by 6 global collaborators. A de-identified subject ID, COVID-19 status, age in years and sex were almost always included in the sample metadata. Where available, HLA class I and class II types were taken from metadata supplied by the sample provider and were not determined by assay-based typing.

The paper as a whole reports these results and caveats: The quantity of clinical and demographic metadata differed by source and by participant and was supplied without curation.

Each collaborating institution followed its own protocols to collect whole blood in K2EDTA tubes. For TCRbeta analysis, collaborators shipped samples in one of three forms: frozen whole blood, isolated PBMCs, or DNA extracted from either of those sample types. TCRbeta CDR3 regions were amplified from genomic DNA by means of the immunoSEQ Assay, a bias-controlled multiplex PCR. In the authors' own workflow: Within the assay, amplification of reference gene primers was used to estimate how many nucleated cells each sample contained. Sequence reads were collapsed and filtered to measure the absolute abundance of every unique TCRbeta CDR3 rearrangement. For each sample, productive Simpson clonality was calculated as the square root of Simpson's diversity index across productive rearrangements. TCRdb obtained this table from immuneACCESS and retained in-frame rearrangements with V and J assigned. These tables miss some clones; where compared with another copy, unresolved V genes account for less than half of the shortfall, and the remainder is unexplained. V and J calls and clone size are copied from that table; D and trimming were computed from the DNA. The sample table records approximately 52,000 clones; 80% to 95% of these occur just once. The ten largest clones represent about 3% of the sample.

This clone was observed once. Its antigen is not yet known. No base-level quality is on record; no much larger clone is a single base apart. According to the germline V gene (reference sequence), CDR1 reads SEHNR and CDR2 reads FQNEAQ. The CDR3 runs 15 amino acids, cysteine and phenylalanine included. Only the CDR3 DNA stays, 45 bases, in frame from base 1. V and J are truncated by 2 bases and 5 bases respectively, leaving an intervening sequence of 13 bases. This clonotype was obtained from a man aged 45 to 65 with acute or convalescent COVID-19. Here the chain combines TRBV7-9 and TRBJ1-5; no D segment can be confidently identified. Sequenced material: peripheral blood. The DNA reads TGTGCCAGCAGCTTATCTGGGCAGATTGATCAGCCCCAGCATTTT. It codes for CASSLSGQIDQPQHF.